Listed here are 27 T cell receptor beta chains from one sample, sequenced in a study of HIV-infected children after antiretroviral therapy interruption. The TCR library was built from RNA with a 3' RACE protocol and unique molecular identifiers. TCRdb re-analysed the 3' RACE reads in MiXCR, keeping a single row per CDR3 protein. This repertoire shows about 89,000 distinct CDR3 sequences, 6.9% found once; its top ten account for roughly 1.1%. Treatment denoted: PENTA 11 planned treatment interruption arm or continuous ART arm. The starting material was CD45RA+ CD4+ T cells from PBMCs, pooled from several time points, obtained from a donor given antiretroviral therapy, either interrupted or continuous. The subset: naive CD4+ CD45RA+ CD45RO- T cells. These receptors came from a pool of human donors with HIV.

This clonotype was seen more than once but under ten times. The rearrangement joins TRBV23-1 to TRBJ1-6; D is uncertain. TRBV23-1 is placed among ORFs of uncertain function. The CDR3 has 17 amino acids. Trimming stripped 0 bases from V and 0 bases from J, with 9 bases between. The CDR3 loop is CASSQSQSSSYNSPLHF. DNA of the CDR3: TGCGCCAGCAGTCAATCACAGTCTAGCTCCTATAATTCACCCCTCCACTTT.

This sequence joins TRBV12-3 or TRBV12-4 and TRBJ1-2; perhaps TRBD1 as D (5 bases). The CDR3 contains 15 residues. V was clipped by 6 bases and J by 5 bases, with 19 bases between them. Written as DNA, the CDR3 is TGTGCCAGCAGCGTACTAGGCAGCAGGGAGTATGGCTACACCTTC. Its protein product is CASSVLGSREYGYTF.

This clonotype was found a few times. The V call is TRBV29-1, the J call TRBJ1-1; D is possibly TRBD1 (5 bases). The CDR3 has 13 residues. Germline V gene lookup returns CDR1 SQVTM and CDR2 ANQGSEA. V shed 5 bases and J shed 0 bases, with 10 bases lying between them. The CDR3 DNA is TGCAGCGTTAAGACAGCTATGAACACTGAAGCTTTCTTT. Translation: CSVKTAMNTEAFF. Full variable domain (missing parts from reference TRBV29-1 and TRBJ1-1): SAVISQKPSRDICQRGTSLTIQCQVDSQVTMMFWYRQQPGQSLTLIATANQGSEATYESGFVIDKFPISRPNLTFSTLTVSNMSPEDSSIYLCSVKTAMNTEAFFGQGTRLTVV.

This clonotype has a count of ten or more. The chain is built from TRBV20-1 and TRBJ2-1; D is unclear. Trimming pared 0 bases from V and 5 bases from J, leaving 8 bases between. CDR1 DFQATT and CDR2 SNEGSKA come from the germline V gene (reference sequence). The CDR3 contains 13 residues. The CDR3 sequence is CSAREGPDNEQFF. Written as DNA, the CDR3 is TGCAGTGCTAGAGAAGGGCCCGACAATGAGCAGTTCTTC.

There are many counts of this clonotype. This chain connects TRBV5-1 to TRBJ2-7; 9 positions match TRBD2. Trimming cost V 0 bases and J 2 bases; bases outside gene matches: 3. This CDR3 has 15 residues. CDR1 is SGHRS, CDR2 YFSETQ, per germline. The chain's CDR3 is CASSLVGGRAYEQYF. The CDR3 nucleotides are TGCGCCAGCAGCTTGGTAGGCGGGAGGGCCTACGAGCAGTACTTC. Full variable domain (rest looked up from reference TRBV5-1 and TRBJ2-7): KAGVTQTPRYLIKTRGQQVTLSCSPISGHRSVSWYQQTPGQGLQFLFEYFSETQRNKGNFPGRFSGRQFSNSRSEMNVSTLELGDSALYLCASSLVGGRAYEQYFGPGTRLTVT.

This clonotype was counted ten times or more. For the CDR3, the DNA is TGCAGTGCTAGAGATCCGAGGGGAGAGTATAGCAATCAGCCCCAGCATTTT. The encoded protein is CSARDPRGEYSNQPQHF. This chain uses TRBV20-1 with TRBJ1-5; tentative D call: TRBD1 (5 bases). V was clipped by 0 bases and J by 0 bases, with 15 bases between them. CDR3 length equals 17 residues. The germline V gene has CDR1 DFQATT and CDR2 SNEGSKA (reference sequence).

This clonotype was detected a few times. V usage is TRBV7-8 and J usage is TRBJ2-1, with D unresolved. This CDR3 contains 14 residues. Germline CDR1 and CDR2: SGHVS and FQNEAQ. The V end lost 3 bases, the J end lost 1 base, and 7 bases lay between the germline ends. The CDR3: CASSFSGSYNEQFF. The CDR3 region has the DNA TGTGCCAGCAGCTTCTCCGGGTCCTACAATGAGCAGTTCTTC.

This clonotype was found many times. The chain uses TRBV5-1 and TRBJ2-3; D not certain. The CDR3 is made up of 12 amino acids. Deletions cut 4 bases from V and 0 bases from J, with 3 bases between. Germline values: CDR1 SGHRS, CDR2 YFSETQ. The chain's CDR3 is CASSTSTDTQYF. DNA for the CDR3: TGCGCCAGCAGCACTAGCACAGATACGCAGTATTTT. The variable domain in full, with the rest retrieved from reference TRBV5-1 and TRBJ2-3, is KAGVTQTPRYLIKTRGQQVTLSCSPISGHRSVSWYQQTPGQGLQFLFEYFSETQRNKGNFPGRFSGRQFSNSRSEMNVSTLELGDSALYLCASSTSTDTQYFGPGTRLTVL.

This clonotype was observed many times. This chain links TRBV20-1 with TRBJ1-6; no firm D call. This CDR3 spans 14 amino acids. The germline V and J ends were trimmed by 6 bases and 9 bases, with 18 bases remaining between them. Germline CDR1 is DFQATT and CDR2 is SNEGSKA (reference sequence). CDR3 protein: CSAHNDQEGSPLHF. The DNA of the CDR3 is TGCAGTGCCCACAACGACCAAGAGGGTTCACCCCTCCACTTT.

This clonotype was observed many times. The chain recombines TRBV24-1 with TRBJ2-2, with TRBD2 identical over 11 bases. V lost 4 bases, J lost 3 bases, and 9 bases stayed unmatched. The CDR3 has 18 amino acids. Germline V CDR1 and CDR2: KGHDR, SFDVKD. CDR3 sequence: CATSDPIIAGGYTGELFF. The CDR3 coding sequence is TGTGCCACCAGTGACCCTATCATAGCGGGAGGGTACACCGGGGAGCTGTTTTTT.

In this sample, this clonotype turned up many times. The genes are TRBV12-5 and TRBJ2-1, with D tentatively TRBD1 or TRBD2 (5 bases each). V lost 2 bases to trimming and J lost 6 bases, with 14 bases between them. Germline CDR1 is LGHNT and CDR2 is FRNRAP. The length of the CDR3 is 15 residues. The CDR3 bases are TGTGCTAGTGGTTTGCCCACGGGGCTTTTCAATGAGCAGTTCTTC. Translating gives CASGLPTGLFNEQFF.

This clonotype was seen ten or more times. The chain links TRBV2 to TRBJ2-7; tentative D call: TRBD1 (6 bases). V lost 7 bases and J lost 2, with 9 bases in between. CDR1 and CDR2 (germline): SNHLY, FYNNEI. This CDR3 is built from 12 residues. CDR3: CASKQGTYEQYF. DNA of the CDR3: TGTGCCAGCAAACAGGGCACCTACGAGCAGTACTTC.

This clonotype was seen many times. This sequence joins TRBV21-1 and TRBJ1-1. TRBV21-1 is designated a pseudogene. The CDR3 runs 9 residues. The CDR3 loop is CASGPEAFF. The CDR3 DNA reads TGTGCCAGCGGACCCGAAGCTTTCTTT.

In its sample, this clonotype was seen a few times. The J gene is TRBJ2-1, the V gene TRBV2; 7 bases are a match to TRBD2. This CDR3 has 14 amino acids. Germline V gives CDR1 SNHLY, CDR2 FYNNEI. The V and J ends lost 6 bases and 7 bases, in that order; junction bases with no gene match: 9. CDR3 protein: CASSVMGLQNEQFF. The CDR3 region has the DNA TGTGCCAGCAGCGTAATGGGACTACAAAATGAGCAGTTCTTC.

This clonotype was found many times. The gene calls are TRBV24-1 and TRBJ2-5, with D uncertain. The CDR3 totals 15 residues. Germline lookup yields CDR1 KGHDR and CDR2 SFDVKD. V lost 1 base and J 5 bases, leaving 13 bases between the germline ends. The CDR3 nucleotides read TGTGCCACCAGTGATTTCCCCGGGTCCGGGGAGACCCAGTACTTC. Residues: CATSDFPGSGETQYF.

There are many counts of this clonotype. The chain links TRBV18 to TRBJ2-3; the D gene is possibly TRBD1 (6 bases). Trimming pared 3 bases from V and 8 bases from J, leaving 12 bases between. Germline CDR1 KGHSH, CDR2 LQKENI. The CDR3 runs to 13 residues. The CDR3 region has the DNA TGTGCCAGCTCACCTACTCAGGGGTTTACGCAGTATTTT. This sequence encodes CASSPTQGFTQYF.

The sample holds many counts of this clonotype. The V call is TRBV20-1, the J call TRBJ2-1; no firm D call. Germline CDR1 reads DFQATT; CDR2 reads SNEGSKA (reference sequence). CDR3 length equals 11 residues. The CDR3 loop is CSVGIYNEQFF. CDR3 sequence (DNA): TGCAGCGTAGGGATTTACAATGAGCAGTTCTTC.

The chain has TRBV10-3 and TRBJ1-2; 10 bases are shared with TRBD1. Trimming removed 4 bases from V and 8 bases from J; junction bases left unmatched: 7. The CDR3 has 14 amino acids. Looked up from germline, CDR1 is ENHRY and CDR2 is SYGVKD. The CDR3 nucleotides read TGTGCCATCAGTGGGGGACAGGGGTGGTCCGGCTACACCTTC. This encodes CAISGGQGWSGYTF.

V usage is TRBV21-1 and J usage is TRBJ1-1. TRBV21-1 represents a pseudogene. CDR3 length: 14 amino acids. The CDR3 protein is CASSKWSMNTEAFF. Here the CDR3 DNA reads TGTGCCAGCAGCAAATGGAGTATGAACACTGAAGCTTTCTTT.

In this sample, this clonotype turned up many times. V gene TRBV29-1 combines with J gene TRBJ1-1; a possible D gene is TRBD1 (6 bases). Trimming took off 2 bases at V and 5 bases at J, with 15 bases between the two ends. The germline gives CDR1 SQVTM, CDR2 ANQGSEA. This CDR3 contains 14 residues. DNA of the CDR3: TGCAGCGTTGAAAGGGCGGGGGCGACAACTGAAGCTTTCTTT. Its translation is CSVERAGATTEAFF.

This clonotype has at least ten counts. This rearrangement joins TRBV28 to TRBJ1-2, with TRBD1 matching 7 bases. After removal of 5 bases from V and 8 bases from J, the junction contained 8 bases not matched to a gene. CDR1 and CDR2 (germline): MDHEN, SYDVKM. This CDR3 comprises 13 residues. The CDR3 loop is CASSETGELGYTF. The DNA of the CDR3 is TGTGCCAGCAGTGAAACAGGGGAGCTCGGCTACACCTTC.

This clonotype showed up just a few times. At one of its ends the junction is not consistent with the germline gene, which may arise from a read error. The V call is TRBV15, the J call TRBJ2-2; 7 bases match TRBD2. The CDR3 length is 16 residues. Germline V CDR1 and CDR2: LNHNV, YYDKDF (reference sequence). This CDR3 is CVTSRQTNGRSGELFF. In DNA, the CDR3 is TGTGTCACCAGCCGCCAGACTAACGGGAGGTCCGGGGAGCTGTTTTTT.

This clonotype has a count of ten or more. The chain links TRBV18 to TRBJ1-4; 10 bases map to TRBD1. Germline-derived CDR1 and CDR2 are KGHSH and LQKENI. The CDR3 loop spans 14 amino acids. V shed 8 bases, J shed 10 bases, and the junction held 10 bases outside the gene matches. CDR3 in amino acids: CASPEGQGEGKLFF. CDR3 DNA sequence: TGTGCCAGCCCCGAAGGACAGGGGGAAGGAAAACTGTTTTTT.

The table lists this clonotype with many counts. The chain links TRBV5-1 to TRBJ2-3, with a possible D match to TRBD2 (6 bases). Trimming cost V 9 bases and J 6 bases, with 23 bases left between them. This CDR3 contains 15 residues. Germline V gene data show CDR1 as SGHRS and CDR2 as YFSETQ. CDR3 loop: CATSRDSVRGDTQYF. The DNA of the CDR3 is TGCGCCACTTCACGGGATAGCGTACGGGGGGATACGCAGTATTTT.

This clonotype was detected ten times or more. The CDR3 reads CASSFRERGVLDTQYF. The CDR3 coding sequence is TGTGCCAGCAGTTTTAGGGAGCGGGGGGTATTGGATACGCAGTATTTT. V and J are TRBV28 and TRBJ2-3; TRBD2 aligns across 9 bases. The CDR3 is 16 residues long. Looked up from germline, CDR1 is MDHEN and CDR2 is SYDVKM. Trimming removed 3 bases from V and 6 bases from J; junction bases left unmatched: 10.

This chain uses TRBV9 with TRBJ1-1; unclear D gene. The V gene's germline CDR1 is SGDLS and CDR2 YYNGEE. The CDR3 has 10 amino acids. The V end was cut by 8 bases, the J end by 1 base, with 3 bases between. The CDR3 spells CASTNTEAFF. CDR3 DNA sequence: TGTGCCAGTACGAACACTGAAGCTTTCTTT.

This chain connects TRBV12-3 or TRBV12-4 to TRBJ2-4, with D possibly matching TRBD1 (6 bases). The CDR3 is 15 amino acids. V was cut by 5 bases and J by 1 base, with 12 bases left in between. The CDR3 spells CASSPQGRAKNIQYF. In DNA, the CDR3 is TGTGCCAGCAGTCCACAGGGAAGGGCCAAAAACATTCAGTACTTC.